A single sample is the source of the 9 T cell receptor beta chains below, sequenced in a study of shared clonotypes between healthy human individuals. Data came from immunoSEQ multiplex PCR; TCRdb stores just in-frame clones and leaves some out. This sample has more than 1,200,000 clones; approximately 98.5% occur once, and the top ten carry about 0.34%. Sequencing was carried out using naive CD4+ T cells sorted from blood. This sample's subset: CD45RA+ positively selected. The receptor set was obtained from a man aged 25-45 years in good health.

The rearrangement joins TRBV7-2 to TRBJ1-2, with D uncertain. Deletions cut 1 base from V and 8 bases from J, with 11 bases between. The germline V gene has CDR1 SGHTA and CDR2 FQGNSA. This CDR3 region has 13 residues. The CDR3 here is CASSLDRNFGYTF. CDR3 nucleotides: TGTGCCAGCAGCTTAGACAGAAACTTCGGCTACACCTTC.

The chain employs TRBV5-6 and TRBJ2-2; 9 bases line up with TRBD1. Germline assignment: CDR1 SGHDT and CDR2 YYEEEE. The CDR3 has 14 residues. V shed 5 bases and J 3 bases; nucleotides not matched to a gene: 2. Written as DNA, the CDR3 is TGTGCCAGCAGTTGGACAGGGGACACCGGGGAGCTGTTTTTT. This translates into CASSWTGDTGELFF.

V usage is TRBV4-1 and J usage is TRBJ2-3, with 7 bases aligning to TRBD2. This CDR3 is 16 amino acids long. Germline CDR1 is MGHRA and CDR2 is YSYEKL. Germline trimming cut 1 base from V and 0 bases from J; bases unmatched to any gene: 4. The CDR3 spells CASSQGPGGSTDTQYF. The CDR3 bases are TGCGCCAGCAGCCAAGGTCCGGGAGGAAGCACAGATACGCAGTATTTT.

The V call is TRBV21-1, the J call TRBJ1-1; the table assigns TRBD1, which was not confirmed against the DNA. TRBV21-1 corresponds to a pseudogene. The length of the CDR3 is 15 residues. The CDR3 DNA is TGTGCCAGCAGCTACGCCACAGGGCCCAACACTGAAGCTTTCTTT. It yields the protein CASSYATGPNTEAFF.

V is TRBV19 and J is TRBJ1-2, with a weak D call TRBD1 (5 bases). The CDR3 is made up of 15 amino acids. Germline lookup yields CDR1 LNHDA and CDR2 SQIVND (reference sequence). Trimming pared 4 bases from V and 8 bases from J, leaving 20 bases between. The CDR3 sequence is CASSTVTWGEDGYTF. For the CDR3, the DNA is TGTGCCAGTAGTACAGTAACGTGGGGGGAGGACGGCTACACCTTC. The full variable domain, its missing parts supplied by reference TRBV19 and TRBJ1-2, is DGGITQSPKYLFRKEGQNVTLSCEQNLNHDAMYWYRQDPGQGLRLIYYSQIVNDFQKGDIAEGYSVSREKKESFPLTVTSAQKNPTAFYLCASSTVTWGEDGYTFGSGTRLTVV.

This sequence joins TRBV5-1 and TRBJ2-5, with 10 bases lining up with TRBD1. The germline V gene encodes CDR1 SGHRS and CDR2 YFSETQ. V lost 4 bases, J lost 5 bases, and 8 bases stayed unmatched. The CDR3 is 15 residues long. In nucleotides, the CDR3 is TGCGCCAGCAGCGGGACCGGGACAGGGGCCGAGACCCAGTACTTC. Its translation: CASSGTGTGAETQYF.

The chain joins TRBV2 to TRBJ1-2; 7 bases are shared with TRBD1. This CDR3 comprises 13 residues. Germline assignment: CDR1 SNHLY and CDR2 FYNNEI. This chain's CDR3 is CANGRGIGYGYTF. For the CDR3, the DNA is TGTGCTAACGGCAGGGGGATAGGCTATGGCTACACCTTC.

The chain employs TRBV12-5 and TRBJ1-1, with D maybe TRBD1 (5 bases). This CDR3 has 15 residues. The germline gives CDR1 LGHNT, CDR2 FRNRAP. V lost 1 base and J lost 1, with 10 bases in between. The CDR3 loop is CASGLATGGNTEAFF. DNA of the CDR3: TGTGCTAGTGGTTTGGCCACGGGGGGGAACACTGAAGCTTTCTTT.

The CDR3 sequence: CASRVTGASGNTIYF. The CDR3 coding sequence is TGTGCCAGCAGGGTAACAGGGGCGTCTGGAAACACCATATATTTT. The J gene is TRBJ1-3, the V gene TRBV11-2, with TRBD1 matching 7 bases. CDR3 size: 15 residues. V was clipped by 6 bases and J by 1 base; unmatched bases: 6. Germline values: CDR1 SGHAT, CDR2 FQNNGV.